One sample yielded the 13 T cell receptor beta chains listed below, sequenced in a study of vaccination and CD4 T cells after COVID-19. Treatment noted: roughly 10-day PBMC culture with coronavirus spike peptide pools or control peptides (ViraFEST assay). Unexposed donor CD4+ T cells predated the COVID-19 pandemic, collected 2011-2018. Sequencing of DNA taken from cultured CD4+ T cells relied on the Oncomine TCR Beta short-read assay. After culture, CD4+ T cells served as the source for genomic DNA extraction. TCRdb re-derived calls from the PCR reads in MiXCR, one entry per CDR3 protein. The sample carries over 5,500 distinct CDR3 sequences, approximately 34% recorded once. For these TCRs, the target antigens are not known. Sequencing used CD4+ T cells from blood, cultured in vitro. These receptors came from a human donor in good health.

This rearrangement joins TRBV30 to TRBJ1-2; D is unresolved. The CDR3 extends over 11 amino acids. V gave up 3 bases and J gave up 3 bases, with 5 bases separating them. CDR1 and CDR2 from the germline V gene are GTSNPN and SVGIG (reference sequence). The DNA of the CDR3 is TGTGCCTGGAGGCTTGACTATGGCTACACCTTC. This gives the protein CAWRLDYGYTF.

The rearrangement uses TRBV20-1 and TRBJ2-3; a possible D gene is TRBD2 (5 bases). The CDR3 loop spans 14 amino acids. The V gene's germline CDR1 is DFQATT and CDR2 SNEGSKA (reference sequence). V shed 3 bases and J shed 1 base, with 11 bases lying between them. The CDR3 reads CSARPLVGTDTQYF. CDR3 in DNA: TGCAGTGCTAGGCCACTAGTAGGCACAGATACGCAGTATTTT.

This clonotype occurred a few times. The rearrangement links TRBV7-8 to TRBJ1-1, with TRBD1 matching 7 bases. The trim removed 5 bases at V and 0 bases at J, leaving 12 bases unmatched. From germline, CDR1 is SGHVS and CDR2 FQNEAQ. The CDR3 loop spans 17 amino acids. DNA of the CDR3: TGTGCCAGCAGCCAGGAGGGGGCAAATAACATGAACACTGAAGCTTTCTTT. It is translated as CASSQEGANNMNTEAFF. The full variable domain, its missing parts supplied by reference TRBV7-8 and TRBJ1-1, is GAGVSQSPRYKVAKRGQDVALRCDPISGHVSLFWYQQALGQGPEFLTYFQNEAQLDKSGLPSDRFFAERPEGSVSTLKIQRTQQEDSAVYLCASSQEGANNMNTEAFFGQGTRLTVV.

The genes are TRBV6-2 or TRBV6-3 and TRBJ2-2; 10 nucleotides align to TRBD2. The CDR3 contains 17 residues. The V gene's germline CDR1 is MNHEY and CDR2 SVGEGT. The trim removed 0 bases at V and 5 bases at J, leaving 6 bases unmatched. The CDR3 loop reads CASSYSNLAGVTGELFF. The CDR3, as DNA: TGTGCCAGCAGTTACTCGAACCTAGCGGGAGTTACCGGGGAGCTGTTTTTT.

The chain recombines TRBV28 with TRBJ1-3, with unresolved D. V lost 5 bases to trimming and J lost 1 base, with 6 bases between them. In germline, CDR1 is MDHEN, CDR2 SYDVKM. The CDR3 is 13 residues long. CDR3 in DNA: TGTGCCAGCAGTGCTTCATCTGGAAACACCATATATTTT. Translated, it gives CASSASSGNTIYF.

This clonotype showed up just a few times. The J gene is TRBJ2-1, the V gene TRBV20-1; D perhaps matches TRBD2 (6 bases). Trimming stripped 2 bases from V and 10 bases from J, with 18 bases between. The CDR3 is 14 amino acids. The V gene's germline CDR1 is DFQATT and CDR2 SNEGSKA (reference sequence). CDR3 loop: CSARTASARREQFF. The CDR3 nucleotides read TGCAGTGCTAGAACGGCTAGCGCACGTAGGGAGCAGTTCTTC.

This chain uses TRBV20-1 with TRBJ2-1; 8 bases align to TRBD2. V shed 4 bases and J 9 bases; nucleotides not matched to a gene: 14. This CDR3 spans 15 amino acids. The germline V gene encodes CDR1 DFQATT and CDR2 SNEGSKA (reference sequence). The DNA of the CDR3 is TGCAGTGCTATGCGGGAGGCCTTTAGAGAAGGTGAGCAGTTCTTC. It encodes CSAMREAFREGEQFF.

This chain links TRBV10-3 with TRBJ2-5; D is unresolved. Deletions cut 0 bases from V and 3 bases from J, with 2 bases between. CDR1 and CDR2 from the germline V gene are ENHRY and SYGVKD. The CDR3 length is 12 residues. CDR3 coding DNA: TGTGCCATCAGTGAGTCTGAAGAGACCCAGTACTTC. Its translation is CAISESEETQYF.

J is TRBJ1-2 and V is TRBV9, with D possibly matching TRBD1 (5 bases). CDR3 length equals 14 residues. Germline lookup yields CDR1 SGDLS and CDR2 YYNGEE. Trimming took off 3 bases at V and 6 bases at J, with 15 bases between the two ends. CDR3 in amino acids: CASSARGGVDGYTF. CDR3 coding DNA: TGTGCCAGCAGCGCCCGCGGGGGGGTTGATGGCTACACCTTC. Full variable domain (rest looked up from reference TRBV9 and TRBJ1-2): DSGVTQTPKHLITATGQRVTLRCSPRSGDLSVYWYQQSLDQGLQFLIQYYNGEERAKGNILERFSAQQFPDLHSELNLSSLELGDSALYFCASSARGGVDGYTFGSGTRLTVV.

This clonotype is labeled as medium-sized. The genes are TRBV2 and TRBJ2-7; TRBD1 agrees at 9 bases. TRBJ2-5 explains the end of the DNA better; the J call may be wrong. The CDR3 has 14 amino acids. In germline, CDR1 is SNHLY, CDR2 FYNNEI. Here the CDR3 DNA reads TGTGCCAGCCTCCGGGACAGGGCTATGGAGACCCAGTACTTC. This encodes CASLRDRAMETQYF.

This clonotype has a handful of counts. This chain uses TRBV10-3 with TRBJ1-3; 7 bases align to TRBD1. V was clipped by 2 bases and J by 0 bases; unmatched bases: 1. CDR1 and CDR2 (germline): ENHRY, SYGVKD. The CDR3 is 15 amino acids. The CDR3 nucleotides are TGTGCCATCAGTGAGGGGACAGACTCTGGAAACACCATATATTTT. Its protein is CAISEGTDSGNTIYF.

The chain couples TRBV20-1 to TRBJ2-1; D not resolved. Trimming took off 0 bases at V and 14 bases at J, with 11 bases between the two ends. CDR3 length equals 11 residues. Germline V lookup: CDR1 DFQATT, CDR2 SNEGSKA (reference sequence). CDR3 in amino acids: CSARDLQHEFF. In DNA form, the CDR3 reads TGCAGTGCTAGAGATCTCCAGCACGAGTTCTTC.

The chain has TRBV6-4 and TRBJ2-3; 9 bases align to TRBD1. Unmatched junction bases numbered 5, after V lost 0 bases and J lost 1 base. The CDR3 spans 17 residues. Germline CDR1 and CDR2: MRHNA and SNTAGT. This CDR3 is CASSDSTGGSGTDTQYF. In nucleotides, the CDR3 is TGTGCCAGCAGTGACTCAACAGGGGGCAGCGGCACAGATACGCAGTATTTT.